This passage covers 23 T cell receptor beta chains from one sample sequenced in a study of blood T cell repertoires in COVID-19. Data came from immunoSEQ multiplex PCR; TCRdb stores just in-frame clones and leaves some out. Among 300,000 to 400,000 clones listed, about 87% were seen once. The sequencing sample was made of peripheral blood. The receptors were gathered from a woman in her forties or fifties with COVID-19, enrolled during active disease.

This clone was counted between two and nine times. The gene calls are TRBV28 and TRBJ1-5, with 12 positions matching TRBD1. The germline gives CDR1 MDHEN, CDR2 SYDVKM. With V trimmed by 6 bases and J by 6 bases, 6 bases remained unmatched. CDR3 length: 15 residues. CDR3 DNA sequence: TGTGCCAGCAGATCCGGGACAGGGGGCGGTCAGCCCCAGCATTTT. Translation gives CASRSGTGGGQPQHF.

V is TRBV7-3 and J is TRBJ2-3; 8 bases fit TRBD1. The ends lost 5 bases at V and 5 bases at J; junction bases unmatched: 3. The germline gives CDR1 SGHTA, CDR2 FQGTGA. This CDR3 comprises 13 residues. The CDR3 nucleotides read TGTGCCAGCAGCATACAGGGGGGAGATACGCAGTATTTT. This sequence encodes CASSIQGGDTQYF.

This chain connects TRBV7-9 to TRBJ2-3, with 13 nucleotides matching TRBD2. Germline loops: CDR1 SEHNR, CDR2 FQNEAQ (reference sequence). With 4 bases clipped from V and 7 bases from J, the junction kept 11 bases outside the gene matches. CDR3 size: 17 residues. CDR3 sequence: CASSSTRTSGSGHTQYF. The DNA of the CDR3 is TGTGCCAGCAGCTCAACCCGGACTAGCGGGAGTGGCCATACGCAGTATTTT.

V is TRBV7-9 and J is TRBJ2-2; D remains ambiguous. This CDR3 region has 16 residues. V was pared by 1 base and J by 2 bases, with 11 bases between. Germline loops: CDR1 SEHNR, CDR2 FQNEAQ (reference sequence). CDR3 sequence (DNA): TGTGCCAGCAGCTTAGTCCGCCAGATTAACACCGGGGAGCTGTTTTTT. The encoded protein is CASSLVRQINTGELFF.

This sequence joins TRBV4-3 and TRBJ1-4; tentatively, D is TRBD1 (5 bases). This CDR3 comprises 15 residues. With 1 base removed from V and 3 bases from J, the gap between germline ends came to 9 bases. Per germline, CDR1 LGHNA and CDR2 YSLEER. CDR3 in amino acids: CASSQGQRANEKLFF. In nucleotides, the CDR3 is TGCGCCAGCAGCCAAGGACAGAGAGCTAATGAAAAACTGTTTTTT.

The chain joins TRBV7-9 to TRBJ1-6; possible D gene TRBD1, 6 bases. V shed 7 bases and J shed 5 bases, with 12 bases lying between them. CDR3 length: 14 residues. In germline, CDR1 is SEHNR, CDR2 FQNEAQ (reference sequence). The CDR3 loop reads CASTKGGDNSPLHF. DNA of the CDR3: TGTGCCAGCACCAAGGGGGGTGATAATTCACCCCTCCACTTT.

The genes are TRBV29-1 and TRBJ2-3; no reliable D call. V was cut by 6 bases and J by 2 bases, with 12 bases left in between. This CDR3 spans 13 amino acids. Germline CDR1 is SQVTM and CDR2 is ANQGSEA. CDR3 sequence reads: CSVSFRHTDTQYF. The CDR3 DNA sequence: TGCAGCGTGAGTTTCCGACACACAGATACGCAGTATTTT.

The V and J genes are TRBV2 and TRBJ2-1, with 13 bases aligning to TRBD2. This CDR3 comprises 17 residues. V dropped 6 bases and J dropped 3; count of bases not matched to a gene: 8. Germline loops: CDR1 SNHLY, CDR2 FYNNEI. CDR3 sequence (DNA): TGTGCCAGCAGCCCGACTAGCGGGAGGACTCTCTACAATGAGCAGTTCTTC. It translates to CASSPTSGRTLYNEQFF.

The rearrangement links TRBV5-8 to TRBJ1-2; TRBD1 might be the D (6 bases). Trimming cost V 2 bases and J 7 bases, with 12 bases left between them. Germline values: CDR1 SGHTS, CDR2 YDEGEE. The CDR3 sequence is 13 residues long. CDR3 sequence reads: CASSLNRVFGYTF. CDR3 nucleotides: TGTGCCAGCAGCTTAAACAGGGTTTTTGGCTACACCTTC.

This sequence joins TRBV5-6 and TRBJ2-7; the match to TRBD1 covers 7 bases. CDR1 and CDR2 (germline): SGHDT, YYEEEE. This CDR3 has 14 amino acids. The V and J ends lost 1 base and 5 bases, in that order; junction bases with no gene match: 6. The DNA of the CDR3 is TGTGCCAGCAGCTTGCTGGCAGGGGGACACGAGCAGTACTTC. Its translation: CASSLLAGGHEQYF.

The chain joins TRBV5-6 to TRBJ2-7, with unresolved D. CDR3 size: 11 residues. Germline CDR1 and CDR2: SGHDT and YYEEEE. V was pared by 3 bases and J by 4 bases, with 5 bases between. The CDR3 sequence is CASSSGYEQYF. As DNA, the CDR3 is TGTGCCAGCAGCTCGGGTTACGAGCAGTACTTC.

This clone was counted once. This chain joins TRBV4-3 and TRBJ2-1; D may be TRBD2 (5 bases). Per the germline V gene, CDR1 is LGHNA and CDR2 is YSLEER. V dropped 4 bases and J dropped 8 bases, with 15 bases sitting between them. This CDR3 is built from 14 residues. CDR3 residues: CASSRRVSSDEQFF. In DNA, the CDR3 is TGCGCCAGCAGCCGGCGGGTTTCAAGTGATGAGCAGTTCTTC.

V usage is TRBV29-1 and J usage is TRBJ1-5; 9 bases are shared with TRBD1. Germline V CDR1 and CDR2: SQVTM, ANQGSEA. This CDR3 has 15 residues. V shed 6 bases and J 5 bases; nucleotides not matched to a gene: 11. The CDR3 region has the DNA TGCAGCGTGGCTATAGGGACAGGGTCGTATCAGCCCCAGCATTTT. This encodes CSVAIGTGSYQPQHF.

The V call is TRBV21-1, the J call TRBJ2-5; TRBD2 is taken as the D call from the table, unchecked against the DNA. TRBV21-1 is designated a pseudogene. The CDR3 contains 17 residues. DNA of the CDR3: TGTGCCAGCAGCAAAATGTGGCCCCGACTAGTACAAGAGACCCAGTACTTC. Residues: CASSKMWPRLVQETQYF.

The chain has TRBV3-1 (or the pseudogene TRBV3-2) and TRBJ1-3, with 9 bases identical to TRBD1. CDR1 LGHDT and CDR2 YNNKEL come from the germline V gene (reference sequence). The CDR3 consists of 15 residues. J was trimmed by 5 bases and V by 2 bases; bases with no gene match: 4. The CDR3: CASSQRGTGRNTIYF. In nucleotides, the CDR3 is TGTGCCAGCAGCCAAAGGGGGACAGGGAGAAACACCATATATTTT.

Comment on this clone: The same CDR3 arises from other DNA sequences in this sample as well. The rearrangement uses TRBV5-1 and TRBJ2-2; tentatively, D is TRBD2 (5 bases). The CDR3 runs 14 residues. Germline V CDR1 and CDR2: SGHRS, YFSETQ. V was pared by 0 bases and J by 5 bases, with 8 bases between. The CDR3 DNA sequence: TGCGCCAGCAGCTTGGAAGGCGGGACCGGGGAGCTGTTTTTT. Translated: CASSLEGGTGELFF.

The gene calls are TRBV7-9 and TRBJ1-5, with no clear D. The V gene lost 4 bases and the J gene lost 3 bases, with 4 bases spanning the gap. The CDR3 is made up of 12 amino acids. Germline CDR1 is SEHNR and CDR2 is FQNEAQ (reference sequence). The DNA of the CDR3 is TGTGCCAGCAGCTCAGACAATCAGCCCCAGCATTTT. Translation gives CASSSDNQPQHF.

The rearrangement links TRBV10-3 to TRBJ1-2; TRBD1 matches 10 bases. This CDR3 region has 19 residues. Trimming removed 3 bases from V and 0 bases from J; junction bases left unmatched: 13. Germline V gene lookup returns CDR1 ENHRY and CDR2 SYGVKD. CDR3 amino acids: CAISDKSRTGGLANYGYTF. DNA of the CDR3: TGTGCCATCAGTGATAAGAGTAGGACAGGGGGTCTAGCTAACTATGGCTACACCTTC.

The chain recombines TRBV9 with TRBJ1-4; unclear D gene. The CDR3 loop spans 13 amino acids. Germline CDR1 reads SGDLS; CDR2 reads YYNGEE. Trimming shortened V by 0 bases and J by 3 bases, and 3 bases separated the two germline ends. The CDR3, as DNA: TGTGCCAGCAGCGTAGAGCCTAATGAAAAACTGTTTTTT. Its translation is CASSVEPNEKLFF. The full variable domain, its missing parts supplied by reference TRBV9 and TRBJ1-4, is DSGVTQTPKHLITATGQRVTLRCSPRSGDLSVYWYQQSLDQGLQFLIQYYNGEERAKGNILERFSAQQFPDLHSELNLSSLELGDSALYFCASSVEPNEKLFFGSGTQLSVL.

This clone showed up just once. The V call is TRBV3-1 (or the pseudogene TRBV3-2), the J call TRBJ1-2; no definite D call. Germline V gene lookup returns CDR1 LGHDT and CDR2 YNNKEL (reference sequence). Deletions cut 4 bases from V and 5 bases from J, with 17 bases between. The CDR3 has 15 amino acids. This chain's CDR3 is CASSLPEVHGYGYTF. The DNA for the CDR3 is TGTGCCAGCAGCCTCCCCGAGGTTCACGGATATGGCTACACCTTC.

This clone was detected once. The V and J genes are TRBV20-1 and TRBJ2-7; 7 nucleotides agree with TRBD1. Germline V gives CDR1 DFQATT, CDR2 SNEGSKA (reference sequence). This CDR3 is 11 amino acids long. CDR3 DNA: TGCAGCATTCCGACAGGGCGAGAGCAGTACTTC. It is translated as CSIPTGREQYF.

This CDR3 is CASGLVTPDYGYTF. DNA for the CDR3: TGTGCTAGTGGTTTGGTCACTCCGGACTATGGCTACACCTTC. The chain combines TRBV12-5 with TRBJ1-2; D unresolved. This CDR3 contains 14 residues. Germline lookup yields CDR1 LGHNT and CDR2 FRNRAP. V lost 0 bases and J 3 bases, leaving 8 bases between the germline ends.

The chain has TRBV6-6 and TRBJ1-1; 8 bases are shared with TRBD1. This CDR3 contains 16 residues. The trim removed 2 bases at V and 1 base at J, leaving 6 bases unmatched. Germline lookup yields CDR1 MNHNY and CDR2 SVGAGI (reference sequence). For the CDR3, the DNA is TGTGCCAGCAGTTACGGGACAGGCACCACGAACACTGAAGCTTTCTTT. The encoded protein is CASSYGTGTTNTEAFF.